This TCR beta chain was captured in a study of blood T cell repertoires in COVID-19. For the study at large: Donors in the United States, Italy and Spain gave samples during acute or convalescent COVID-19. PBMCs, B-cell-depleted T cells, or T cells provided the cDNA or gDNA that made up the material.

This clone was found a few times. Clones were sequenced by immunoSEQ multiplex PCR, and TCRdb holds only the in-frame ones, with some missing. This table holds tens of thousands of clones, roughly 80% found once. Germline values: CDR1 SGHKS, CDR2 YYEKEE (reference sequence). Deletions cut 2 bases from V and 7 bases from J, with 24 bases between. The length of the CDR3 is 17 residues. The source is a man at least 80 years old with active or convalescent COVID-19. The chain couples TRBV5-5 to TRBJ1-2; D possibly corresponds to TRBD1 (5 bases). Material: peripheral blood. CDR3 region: CASSFRGGETVEFGYTF. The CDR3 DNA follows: TGTGCCAGCAGCTTTCGTGGGGGGGAGACAGTTGAGTTTGGCTACACCTTC.